This TCR beta chain was recovered during a study of OX40 agonist ivuxolimab in advanced cancers. As to this clone: What it recognizes is unknown.

Findings and limits, study-wide: Expanded clones tended on average to be more numerous among CD8+ T cells than CD4+. The authors did not determine the antigen specificity of the expanded peripheral T cells.

Individuals having autoimmune disease history or systemic immunosuppression were not enrolled. Sampling of blood occurred at baseline, cycle 4 day 1, and cycle 7 day 1. This CDR3 contains 18 residues. CDR1 and CDR2 from the germline V gene are SEHNR and FQNEAQ (reference sequence). Trimming cost V 5 bases and J 4 bases, with 24 bases left between them. Produced via immunoSEQ multiplex PCR; TCRdb's table is partial and in-frame only. This repertoire shows over 65,000 clones, 92% found once; its top ten account for 0.53%. The chain employs TRBV7-9 and TRBJ2-1, with D perhaps being TRBD1 or TRBD2 (6 bases each). This receptor was identified in an adult with an advanced solid tumor such as melanoma, head and neck, liver or kidney cancer. This sample comprised CD4+ or CD8+ T cells sorted from blood, obtained in a trial of the OX40 agonist ivuxolimab. The CDR3 DNA reads as TGTGCCAGCAGCCCGGGGGCTGGCGGTCCGCCTAGTTACAATGAGCAGTTCTTC. Its protein is CASSPGAGGPPSYNEQFF. The whole variable domain, filled in from reference TRBV7-9 and TRBJ2-1, reads DTGVSQNPRHKITKRGQNVTFRCDPISEHNRLYWYRQTLGQGPEFLTYFQNEAQLEKSRLLSDRFSAERPKGSFSTLEIQRTEQGDSAMYLCASSPGAGGPPSYNEQFFGPGTRLTVL.